The rows below give T cell receptor beta chains drawn from one sample of a study of cytomegalovirus exposure and HLA in healthy donors. Assay used: immunoSEQ multiplex PCR; TCRdb lists only in-frame clones, some missing. The sample includes roughly 99,000 clones, 75% to 85% of them seen just once. The sample consisted of PBMCs. The origin of the receptors is a woman aged 40 to 49 in good health and CMV-seronegative. CDR3s include the opening cysteine and the closing phenylalanine or tryptophan. D genes are given only for firm matches.

CDR3: CASSLWLGQSNSPLHF
D: -
J: TRBJ1-6
V: TRBV7-9

CDR3: CASSASGGGNEQFF
D: TRBD2
J: TRBJ2-1
V: TRBV25-1

CDR3: CASSLRGASADTQYF
D: -
J: TRBJ2-3
V: TRBV5-1

CDR3: CASSYKGFATEAFF
D: -
J: TRBJ1-1
V: TRBV27

CDR3: CASSPEKSSYNEQFF
D: -
J: TRBJ2-1
V: TRBV18

CDR3: CASSRSVQGQAFF
D: TRBD1
J: TRBJ1-1
V: TRBV7-2

CDR3: CASSRYSGVEYEQYF
D: -
J: TRBJ2-7
V: TRBV5-1

CDR3: CAWSGGDRTYEQYF
D: TRBD1
J: TRBJ2-7
V: TRBV30

CDR3: CASSFDSYNEQFF
D: -
J: TRBJ2-1
V: TRBV6-5

CDR3: CASSLGLSNQPQHF
D: -
J: TRBJ1-5
V: TRBV5-6

CDR3: CASYPGGGNEQFF
D: TRBD2
J: TRBJ2-1
V: TRBV18